The 16 T cell receptor beta chains below all came from one sample that was sequenced in a study of cytomegalovirus exposure and HLA in healthy donors. The PCR had 60 Vbeta and 13 Jbeta primers. The data were produced by immunoSEQ multiplex PCR, yet TCRdb's version contains in-frame clones alone and is incomplete. Of under 200,000 clones listed, roughly 81% are singletons. The sequencing sample was made of PBMCs. The source is a man aged 25 to 40 in good health and CMV-seropositive.

The chain links TRBV7-9 to TRBJ1-4; 8 nucleotides align to TRBD1. The CDR3 runs to 16 residues. J was trimmed by 3 bases and V by 3 bases; bases with no gene match: 6. The germline V gene encodes CDR1 SEHNR and CDR2 FQNEAQ (reference sequence). The CDR3 loop is CASSFRTGQANEKLFF. DNA for the CDR3: TGTGCCAGCAGCTTCCGGACGGGACAGGCTAATGAAAAACTGTTTTTT. Full variable domain (rest looked up from reference TRBV7-9 and TRBJ1-4): DTGVSQNPRHKITKRGQNVTFRCDPISEHNRLYWYRQTLGQGPEFLTYFQNEAQLEKSRLLSDRFSAERPKGSFSTLEIQRTEQGDSAMYLCASSFRTGQANEKLFFGSGTQLSVL.

V is TRBV18 and J is TRBJ2-7, with D perhaps TRBD2 (5 bases). The germline V and J ends were trimmed by 4 bases and 4 bases, with 14 bases remaining between them. The germline V gene has CDR1 KGHSH and CDR2 LQKENI. The CDR3 loop spans 14 amino acids. The CDR3 sequence: CASSQASRGYEQYF. The CDR3 DNA reads TGTGCCAGCTCACAGGCCTCCCGGGGATACGAGCAGTACTTC.

This rearrangement joins TRBV15 to TRBJ1-1; 7 bases line up with TRBD1. Germline CDR1 is LNHNV and CDR2 is YYDKDF (reference sequence). Unmatched junction bases numbered 9, after V lost 1 base and J lost 4 bases. The CDR3 sequence is 16 residues long. This chain's CDR3 is CATSRATTGSGTEAFF. The CDR3 DNA is TGTGCCACCAGCAGAGCGACGACAGGGTCGGGCACTGAAGCTTTCTTT.

The rearrangement joins TRBV6-1 to TRBJ1-3; TRBD1 matches at 8 bases. Losses at the gene ends were 4 bases for V and 1 base for J; bases not matched to a gene: 9. The CDR3 length is 17 residues. Germline V gene lookup returns CDR1 MNHNS and CDR2 SASEGT. CDR3 residues: CASSGGTGEVSGNTIYF. CDR3 nucleotide sequence: TGTGCCAGCAGTGGGGGGACAGGAGAAGTGTCTGGAAACACCATATATTTT.

The chain employs TRBV2 and TRBJ1-2; 7 positions agree with TRBD1. The CDR3 totals 16 residues. With 4 bases clipped from V and 2 bases from J, the junction kept 10 bases outside the gene matches. Germline V CDR1 and CDR2: SNHLY, FYNNEI. CDR3: CASSVPGRGQNYGYTF. The CDR3 bases are TGTGCCAGCAGTGTTCCAGGAAGGGGGCAGAACTATGGCTACACCTTC.

In its sample, this clone was seen a few times. This chain joins TRBV19 and TRBJ1-1; TRBD1 matches 9 bases. Germline V lookup: CDR1 LNHDA, CDR2 SQIVND (reference sequence). The CDR3 runs to 14 residues. The J segment lost 5 bases and the V segment lost 5 bases, leaving 6 bases of the junction unmatched. In nucleotides, the CDR3 is TGTGCCAGTAGTGTGACAGGGGGAGGGACTGAAGCTTTCTTT. This encodes CASSVTGGGTEAFF.

The chain joins TRBV27 to TRBJ1-4, with a possible D match to TRBD1 (5 bases). The CDR3 is 14 residues long. V was shortened by 5 bases and J by 8 bases, with 15 bases between the two germline ends. The germline V gene has CDR1 MNHEY and CDR2 SMNVEV (reference sequence). The CDR3 here is CASSATGTREKLFF. As DNA, the CDR3 is TGTGCCAGCAGTGCTACCGGGACTCGAGAAAAACTGTTTTTT.

This clone was picked up a small number of times. This sequence joins TRBV9 and TRBJ1-1, with D unresolved. CDR3 length equals 14 residues. Germline CDR1 is SGDLS and CDR2 is YYNGEE. V was trimmed by 0 bases and J by 1 base, leaving 7 bases between them. CDR3 DNA sequence: TGTGCCAGCAGCGTAGAACAGTGGAACACTGAAGCTTTCTTT. This translates into CASSVEQWNTEAFF.

The genes are TRBV4-3 and TRBJ2-3; 8 bases line up with TRBD2. In germline, CDR1 is LGHNA, CDR2 YSLEER. The J segment lost 4 bases and the V segment lost 0 bases, leaving 6 bases of the junction unmatched. The CDR3 is 16 residues long. CDR3 sequence: CASSQDLAGGADTQYF. In DNA form, the CDR3 reads TGCGCCAGCAGCCAAGATCTTGCGGGGGGTGCAGATACGCAGTATTTT.

There are a few counts of this clone. Compared with germline, one end of the junction differs, possibly owing to a read error. This chain connects TRBV11-3 to TRBJ2-7; tentatively, D is TRBD1 (6 bases). Germline V gene data show CDR1 as SGHNT and CDR2 as YENEEA. The CDR3 is 18 amino acids. CDR3 nucleotides: TGTGCCAGCAGCTACACTCACTATTGGACAGTCGATCCGAACCTGACTGTATTC. Its protein is CASSYTHYWTVDPNLTVF.

This clone is a singleton in its sample. V and J are TRBV6-5 and TRBJ2-1, with 9 bases identical to TRBD1. The CDR3 totals 16 residues. The ends lost 4 bases at V and 5 bases at J; junction bases unmatched: 9. Germline CDR1 and CDR2: MNHEY and SVGAGI. CDR3: CASSSPLDRGNNEQFF. The CDR3 DNA reads as TGTGCCAGCAGTTCGCCGCTGGACAGGGGAAACAATGAGCAGTTCTTC.

The J gene is TRBJ2-1, the V gene TRBV7-2; the D gene is possibly TRBD1 (5 bases). CDR1 is SGHTA and CDR2 is FQGNSA in the germline V gene. V was clipped by 0 bases and J by 7 bases, with 13 bases between them. The CDR3 runs 15 residues. The CDR3 DNA follows: TGTGCCAGCAGCTTAGCCGTGACAGCACCTAATGAGCAGTTCTTC. This sequence encodes CASSLAVTAPNEQFF.

The V gene is TRBV10-3, the J gene TRBJ2-5; 12 bases match TRBD2. The ends lost 8 bases at V and 5 bases at J; junction bases unmatched: 3. In germline, CDR1 is ENHRY, CDR2 SYGVKD. This CDR3 has 13 amino acids. The DNA for the CDR3 is TGTGCCATCCGACTAGCGGGAGAGGAGACCCAGTACTTC. Its translation: CAIRLAGEETQYF.

V is TRBV9 and J is TRBJ1-2, with 11 bases that match TRBD1. The CDR3 has 15 amino acids. Germline V CDR1 and CDR2: SGDLS, YYNGEE. J was trimmed by 2 bases and V by 3 bases; bases with no gene match: 3. CDR3 nucleotides: TGTGCCAGCAGCGCCCGGGACAGGGGGAACTATGGCTACACCTTC. This sequence encodes CASSARDRGNYGYTF.

This rearrangement joins TRBV19 to TRBJ1-5, with no clear D. The CDR3 runs 14 residues. The germline CDR1 and CDR2 sequences are LNHDA and SQIVND (reference sequence). Trimming stripped 5 bases from V and 0 bases from J, with 8 bases between. CDR3 coding DNA: TGTGCCAGTAGTTCTAGTATTAGCAATCAGCCCCAGCATTTT. This codes for CASSSSISNQPQHF.

The chain uses TRBV19 and TRBJ1-4, with 7 bases aligning to TRBD1. V was pared by 5 bases and J by 0 bases, with 12 bases of the junction left unmatched. CDR3 size: 18 residues. Germline values: CDR1 LNHDA, CDR2 SQIVND (reference sequence). As DNA, the CDR3 is TGTGCCAGTAGTGTACAGGGGTGGCTCGTAGCAACTAATGAAAAACTGTTTTTT. This sequence encodes CASSVQGWLVATNEKLFF.